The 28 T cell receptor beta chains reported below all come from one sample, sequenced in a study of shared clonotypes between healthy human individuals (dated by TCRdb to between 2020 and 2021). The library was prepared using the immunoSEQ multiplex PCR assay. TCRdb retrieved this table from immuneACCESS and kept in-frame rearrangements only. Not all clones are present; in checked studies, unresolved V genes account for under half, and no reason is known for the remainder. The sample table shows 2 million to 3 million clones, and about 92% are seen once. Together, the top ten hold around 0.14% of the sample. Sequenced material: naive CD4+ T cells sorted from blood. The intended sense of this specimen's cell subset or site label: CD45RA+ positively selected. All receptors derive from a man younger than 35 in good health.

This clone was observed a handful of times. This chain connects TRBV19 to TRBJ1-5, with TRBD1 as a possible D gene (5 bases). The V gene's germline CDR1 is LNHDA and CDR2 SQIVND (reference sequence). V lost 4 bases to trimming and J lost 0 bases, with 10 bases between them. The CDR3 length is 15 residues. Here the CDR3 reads CASSSREFSNQPQHF. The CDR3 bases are TGTGCCAGTAGTAGCAGGGAATTTAGCAATCAGCCCCAGCATTTT. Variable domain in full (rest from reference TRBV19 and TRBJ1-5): DGGITQSPKYLFRKEGQNVTLSCEQNLNHDAMYWYRQDPGQGLRLIYYSQIVNDFQKGDIAEGYSVSREKKESFPLTVTSAQKNPTAFYLCASSSREFSNQPQHFGDGTRLSIL.

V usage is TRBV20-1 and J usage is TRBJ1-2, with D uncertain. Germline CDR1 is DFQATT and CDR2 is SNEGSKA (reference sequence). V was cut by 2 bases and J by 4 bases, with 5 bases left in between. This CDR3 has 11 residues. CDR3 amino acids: CSARWSYGYTF. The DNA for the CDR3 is TGCAGTGCTAGATGGAGCTATGGCTACACCTTC.

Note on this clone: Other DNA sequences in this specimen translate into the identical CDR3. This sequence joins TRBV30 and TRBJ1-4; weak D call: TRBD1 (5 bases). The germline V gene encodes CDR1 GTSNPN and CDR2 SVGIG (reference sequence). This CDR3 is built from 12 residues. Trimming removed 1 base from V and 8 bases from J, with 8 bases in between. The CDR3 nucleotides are TGTGCCTGGAGTGCGGGGCCCGAAAAACTGTTTTTT. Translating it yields CAWSAGPEKLFF.

CDR3 sequence reads: CASSLAPAGGSNMNGYTF. Written as DNA, the CDR3 is TGTGCCAGCAGCTTAGCGCCGGCAGGGGGTAGTAATATGAATGGCTACACCTTC. The rearrangement links TRBV7-2 to TRBJ1-2; 7 bases match TRBD1. The germline V gene has CDR1 SGHTA and CDR2 FQGNSA. The CDR3 has 18 amino acids. The V and J ends lost 0 bases and 6 bases, in that order; junction bases with no gene match: 16.

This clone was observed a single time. CDR3 bases: TGTGCCAGCAGGACTGACGGATTCTCATACTACGAGCAGTACTTC. Protein sequence: CASRTDGFSYYEQYF. The rearrangement uses TRBV6-1 and TRBJ2-7; D is unclear. The CDR3 totals 15 residues. Germline CDR1 and CDR2: MNHNS and SASEGT. V lost 6 bases and J lost 3, with 18 bases in between.

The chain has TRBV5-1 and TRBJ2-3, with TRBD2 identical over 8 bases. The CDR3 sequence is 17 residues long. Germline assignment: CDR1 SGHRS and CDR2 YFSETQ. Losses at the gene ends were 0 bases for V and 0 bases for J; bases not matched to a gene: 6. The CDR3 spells CASSLGPVAGSTDTQYF. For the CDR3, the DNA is TGCGCCAGCAGCTTGGGGCCGGTAGCGGGGAGCACAGATACGCAGTATTTT.

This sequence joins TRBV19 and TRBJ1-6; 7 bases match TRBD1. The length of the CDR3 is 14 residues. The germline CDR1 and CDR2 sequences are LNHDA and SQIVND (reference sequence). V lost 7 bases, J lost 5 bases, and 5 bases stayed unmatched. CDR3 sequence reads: CASTRDRNNSPLHF. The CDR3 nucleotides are TGTGCCAGTACCCGGGACAGAAATAATTCACCCCTCCACTTT.

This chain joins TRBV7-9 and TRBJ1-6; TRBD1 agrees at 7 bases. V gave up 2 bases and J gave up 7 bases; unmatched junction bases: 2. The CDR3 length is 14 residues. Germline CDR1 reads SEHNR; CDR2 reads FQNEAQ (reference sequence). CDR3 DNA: TGTGCCAGCAGCTTAAGCAGGGGGAATTCACCCCTCCACTTT. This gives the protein CASSLSRGNSPLHF.

The CDR3 nucleotides read TGTGCCAGCAGTCGGGGTGGGACTGAAGCTTTCTTT. Translation: CASSRGGTEAFF. The chain employs TRBV27 and TRBJ1-1; D unclear. V was cut by 5 bases and J by 5 bases, with 9 bases left in between. CDR3 length equals 12 residues. The V gene's germline CDR1 is MNHEY and CDR2 SMNVEV (reference sequence).

The CDR3, as DNA: TGTGCCAGCAGCTGGGTTGTAAGTAGGGACTCCTACGAGCAGTACTTC. It is translated as CASSWVVSRDSYEQYF. V usage is TRBV5-4 and J usage is TRBJ2-7; D gene uncertain. V lost 3 bases and J 0 bases, leaving 16 bases between the germline ends. Germline CDR1 and CDR2: SGHNT and YYREEE (reference sequence). The CDR3 has 16 residues.

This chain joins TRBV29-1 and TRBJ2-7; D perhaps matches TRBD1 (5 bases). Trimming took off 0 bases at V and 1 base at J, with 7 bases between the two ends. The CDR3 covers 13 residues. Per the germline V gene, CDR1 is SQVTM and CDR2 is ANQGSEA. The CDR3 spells CSVEDRQSYEQYF. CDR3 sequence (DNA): TGCAGCGTTGAAGATCGACAGTCCTACGAGCAGTACTTC.

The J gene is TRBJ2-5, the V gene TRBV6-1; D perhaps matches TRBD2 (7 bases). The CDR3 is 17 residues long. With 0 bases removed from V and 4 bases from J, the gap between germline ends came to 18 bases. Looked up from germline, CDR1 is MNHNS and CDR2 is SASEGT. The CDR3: CASSEAEGGRGRETQYF. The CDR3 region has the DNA TGTGCCAGCAGTGAAGCGGAAGGGGGGCGGGGGAGAGAGACCCAGTACTTC.

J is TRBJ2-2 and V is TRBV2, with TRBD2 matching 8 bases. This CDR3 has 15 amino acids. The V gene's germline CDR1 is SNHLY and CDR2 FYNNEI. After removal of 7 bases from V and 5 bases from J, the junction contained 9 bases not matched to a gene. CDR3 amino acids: CASTSSGGRTGELFF. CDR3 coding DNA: TGTGCCAGCACGTCCAGCGGGGGTAGGACCGGGGAGCTGTTTTTT.

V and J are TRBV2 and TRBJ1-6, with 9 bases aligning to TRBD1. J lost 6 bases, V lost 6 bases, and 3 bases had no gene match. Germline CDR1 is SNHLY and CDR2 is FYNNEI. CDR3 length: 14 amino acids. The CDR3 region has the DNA TGTGCCAGCAGACAGGGGGCAGGTAATTCACCCCTCCACTTT. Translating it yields CASRQGAGNSPLHF. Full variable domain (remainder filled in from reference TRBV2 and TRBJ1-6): EPEVTQTPSHQVTQMGQEVILRCVPISNHLYFYWYRQILGQKVEFLVSFYNNEISEKSEIFDDQFSVERPDGSNFTLKIRSTKLEDSAMYFCASRQGAGNSPLHFGNGTRLTVT.

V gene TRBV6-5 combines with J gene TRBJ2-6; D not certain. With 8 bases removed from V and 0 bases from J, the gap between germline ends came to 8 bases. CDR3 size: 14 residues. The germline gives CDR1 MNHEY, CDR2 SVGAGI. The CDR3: CASGLSSGANVLTF. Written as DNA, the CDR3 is TGTGCCAGCGGGTTGAGCTCTGGGGCCAACGTCCTGACTTTC.

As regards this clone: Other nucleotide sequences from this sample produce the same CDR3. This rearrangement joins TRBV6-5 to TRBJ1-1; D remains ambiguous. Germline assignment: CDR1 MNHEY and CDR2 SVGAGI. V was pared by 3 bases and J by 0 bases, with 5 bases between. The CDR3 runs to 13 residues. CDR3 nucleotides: TGTGCCAGCAGTTATTTGCTGAACACTGAAGCTTTCTTT. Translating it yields CASSYLLNTEAFF.

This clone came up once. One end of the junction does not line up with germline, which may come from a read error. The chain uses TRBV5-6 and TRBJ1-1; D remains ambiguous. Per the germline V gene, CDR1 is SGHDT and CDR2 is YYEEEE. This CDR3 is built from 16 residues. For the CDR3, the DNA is TGTGCCGGCAGCCGACTACCCCAAGGCTTGAACACTGAAGCTTTCTTT. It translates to CAGSRLPQGLNTEAFF.

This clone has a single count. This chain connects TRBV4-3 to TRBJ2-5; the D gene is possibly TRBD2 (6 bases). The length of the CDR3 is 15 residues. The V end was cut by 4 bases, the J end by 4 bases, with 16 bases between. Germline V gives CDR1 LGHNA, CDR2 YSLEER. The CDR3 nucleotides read TGCGCCAGCAGCCGAGACCATGGGGGGTCAGAGACCCAGTACTTC. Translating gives CASSRDHGGSETQYF.

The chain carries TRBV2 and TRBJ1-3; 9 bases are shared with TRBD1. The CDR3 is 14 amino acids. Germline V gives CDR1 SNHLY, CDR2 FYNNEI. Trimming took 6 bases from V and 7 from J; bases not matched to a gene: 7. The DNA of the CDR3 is TGTGCCAGCAGGGCTACAGGGGGCGACAACACCATATATTTT. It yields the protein CASRATGGDNTIYF.

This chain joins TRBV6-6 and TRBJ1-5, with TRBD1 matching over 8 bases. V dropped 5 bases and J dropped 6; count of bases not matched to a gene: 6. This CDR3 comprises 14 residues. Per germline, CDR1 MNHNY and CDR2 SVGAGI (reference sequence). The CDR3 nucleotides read TGTGCCAGCAGTATACAGGGGGAAAGTCAGCCCCAGCATTTT. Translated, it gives CASSIQGESQPQHF.

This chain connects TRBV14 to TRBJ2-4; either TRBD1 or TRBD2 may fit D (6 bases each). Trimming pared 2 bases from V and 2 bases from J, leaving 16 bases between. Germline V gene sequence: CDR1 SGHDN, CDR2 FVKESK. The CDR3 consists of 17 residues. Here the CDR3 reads CASSQIGGLATKNIQYF. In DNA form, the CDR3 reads TGTGCCAGCAGCCAAATAGGGGGGCTCGCGACCAAAAACATTCAGTACTTC.

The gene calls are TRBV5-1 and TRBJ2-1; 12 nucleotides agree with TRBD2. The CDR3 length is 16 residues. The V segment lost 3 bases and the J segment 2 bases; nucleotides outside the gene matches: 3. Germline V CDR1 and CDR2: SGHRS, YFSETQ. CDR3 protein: CASSSGLAGPYNEQFF. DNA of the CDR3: TGCGCCAGCAGCTCAGGACTAGCGGGGCCCTACAATGAGCAGTTCTTC. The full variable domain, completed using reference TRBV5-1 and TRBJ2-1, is KAGVTQTPRYLIKTRGQQVTLSCSPISGHRSVSWYQQTPGQGLQFLFEYFSETQRNKGNFPGRFSGRQFSNSRSEMNVSTLELGDSALYLCASSSGLAGPYNEQFFGPGTRLTVL.

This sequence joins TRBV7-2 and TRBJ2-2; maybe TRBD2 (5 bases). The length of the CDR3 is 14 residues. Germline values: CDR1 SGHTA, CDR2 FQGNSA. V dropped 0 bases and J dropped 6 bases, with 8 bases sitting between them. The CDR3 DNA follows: TGTGCCAGCAGCTTAGCGGACTTACCCGGGGAGCTGTTTTTT. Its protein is CASSLADLPGELFF.

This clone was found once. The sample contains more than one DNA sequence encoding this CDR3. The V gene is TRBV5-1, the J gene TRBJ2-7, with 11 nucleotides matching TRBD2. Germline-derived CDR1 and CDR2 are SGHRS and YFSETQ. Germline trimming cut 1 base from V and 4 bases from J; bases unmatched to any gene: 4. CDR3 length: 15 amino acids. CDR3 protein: CASSLLASGGYEQYF. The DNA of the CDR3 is TGCGCCAGCAGCTTGCTGGCTAGCGGGGGGTACGAGCAGTACTTC.

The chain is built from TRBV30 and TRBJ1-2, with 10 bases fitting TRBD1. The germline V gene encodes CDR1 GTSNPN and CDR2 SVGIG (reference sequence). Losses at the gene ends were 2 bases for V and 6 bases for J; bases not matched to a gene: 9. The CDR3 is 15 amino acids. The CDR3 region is CAWSSIGQGEDGYTF. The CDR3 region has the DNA TGTGCCTGGAGTAGTATCGGACAGGGGGAAGATGGCTACACCTTC.

CDR3 sequence reads: CASSEFTADTIYF. The DNA for the CDR3 is TGCGCCAGCAGCGAATTCACAGCGGACACCATATATTTT. The chain employs TRBV5-1 and TRBJ1-3; D ambiguous. The V end was cut by 4 bases, the J end by 8 bases, with 13 bases between. This CDR3 comprises 13 residues. Germline CDR1 and CDR2: SGHRS and YFSETQ.

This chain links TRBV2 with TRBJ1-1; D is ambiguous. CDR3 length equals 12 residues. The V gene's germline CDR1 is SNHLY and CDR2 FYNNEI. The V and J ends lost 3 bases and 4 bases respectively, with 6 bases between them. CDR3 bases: TGTGCCAGCAGTGAGCAGATCACTGAAGCTTTCTTT. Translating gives CASSEQITEAFF.

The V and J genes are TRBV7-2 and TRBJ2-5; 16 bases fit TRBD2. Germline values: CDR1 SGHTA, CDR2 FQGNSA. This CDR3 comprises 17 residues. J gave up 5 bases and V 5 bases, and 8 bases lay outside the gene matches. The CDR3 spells CASSPGLAGGLVETQYF. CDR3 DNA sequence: TGTGCCAGCAGCCCGGGACTAGCGGGGGGGCTCGTGGAGACCCAGTACTTC. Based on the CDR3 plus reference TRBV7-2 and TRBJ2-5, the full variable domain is GAGVSQSPSNKVTEKGKDVELRCDPISGHTALYWYRQSLGQGLEFLIYFQGNSAPDKSGLPSDRFSAERTGGSVSTLTIQRTQQEDSAVYLCASSPGLAGGLVETQYFGPGTRLLVL.